The entry below describes one TCR beta chain. The sample comes from a study of blood T cell repertoires in COVID-19. Overall study: Samples came from the United States, Italy and Spain, spanning acute and convalescent COVID-19. T cells, B-cell-depleted T cells, or PBMCs supplied cDNA or gDNA.

How the authors handled the data: Nucleated cell number was recorded as an estimate derived from reference gene primer amplification. Profiling relied on immunoSEQ multiplex PCR, and the TCRdb table lists in-frame clones only, not all of them. The DNA gave D and trimming, while V, J and clone size come from that table. The sample includes around 60,000 clones, approximately 87% of them seen just once. Germline V lookup: CDR1 KGHDR, CDR2 SFDVKD. The CDR3 totals 11 residues. Trimming cost V 3 bases and J 4 bases, with 3 bases left between them. The V call is TRBV24-1, the J call TRBJ2-7; no clear D gene. Sequencing was done on a sample of peripheral blood. The sequence came from a human donor in a cohort sampled during active COVID-19. DNA for the CDR3: TGTGCCACCAGTGATCCTTACGAGCAGTACTTC. It codes for CATSDPYEQYF.